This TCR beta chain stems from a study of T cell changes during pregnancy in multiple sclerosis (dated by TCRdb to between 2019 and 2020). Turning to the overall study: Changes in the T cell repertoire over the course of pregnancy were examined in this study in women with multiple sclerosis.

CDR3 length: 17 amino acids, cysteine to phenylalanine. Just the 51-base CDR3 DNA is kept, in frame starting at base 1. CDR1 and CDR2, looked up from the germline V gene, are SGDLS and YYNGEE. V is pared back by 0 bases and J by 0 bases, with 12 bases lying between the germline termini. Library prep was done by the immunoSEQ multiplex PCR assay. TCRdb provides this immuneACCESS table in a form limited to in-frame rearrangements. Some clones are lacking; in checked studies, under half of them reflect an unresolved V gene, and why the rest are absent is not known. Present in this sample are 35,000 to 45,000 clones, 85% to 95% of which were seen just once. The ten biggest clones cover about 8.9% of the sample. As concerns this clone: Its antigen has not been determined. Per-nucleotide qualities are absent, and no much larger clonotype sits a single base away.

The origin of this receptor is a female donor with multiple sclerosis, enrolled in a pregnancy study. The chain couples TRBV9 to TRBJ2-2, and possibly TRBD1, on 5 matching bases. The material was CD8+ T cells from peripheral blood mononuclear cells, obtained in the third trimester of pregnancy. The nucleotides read TGTGCCAGCAGCGTAGCTGTTGACAGCGCGAACACCGGGGAGCTGTTTTTT. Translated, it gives CASSVAVDSANTGELFF.